Below, 27 T cell receptor beta chains from the same sample are listed, as sequenced in a study of T cells in Graves' hyperthyroidism and ophthalmopathy. Amplified TCR beta CDR3 regions derived from RNA transcripts. The HTBI primer set was used in a first-round RT-PCR of the TCR CDR3. TCRdb reprocessed the multiplex PCR reads via MiXCR and lists one record per CDR3 protein. Seen here are tens of thousands of distinct CDR3 sequences, 45% to 65% observed once, and the top ten hold over 30%. Sequencing input: peripheral blood or thyroid tissue (not recorded which). These TCRs come from a man aged 18 to 30 with Graves' hyperthyroidism.

This chain connects TRBV7-4 to TRBJ1-1, with D unclear. V gave up 2 bases and J gave up 0 bases, with 7 bases separating them. The germline gives CDR1 SGHVT, CDR2 SQSDAQ. CDR3 length: 14 amino acids. The CDR3 region has the DNA TGTGCCAGCAGCTTATCCGCTATGAACACTGAAGCTTTCTTT. Protein product: CASSLSAMNTEAFF.

Many counts were recorded for this clonotype. CDR3 sequence reads: CASSSGQDGQPQHF. The CDR3 DNA reads as TGTGCCAGCAGCTCAGGACAGGACGGTCAGCCCCAGCATTTT. The chain is built from TRBV7-8 and TRBJ1-5, with TRBD1 identical over 7 bases. The V gene's germline CDR1 is SGHVS and CDR2 FQNEAQ. V was clipped by 4 bases and J by 6 bases; unmatched bases: 6. The CDR3 runs to 14 residues.

This clonotype appeared many times. The chain couples TRBV19 to TRBJ2-5, with 9 bases identical to TRBD1. This CDR3 contains 14 residues. Germline V gene lookup returns CDR1 LNHDA and CDR2 SQIVND (reference sequence). The J segment lost 6 bases and the V segment lost 4 bases, leaving 6 bases of the junction unmatched. The CDR3 sequence is CASSTRTGEKTQYF. The DNA of the CDR3 is TGTGCCAGTAGTACTAGGACAGGGGAAAAGACCCAGTACTTC.

In its sample, this clonotype was seen a few times. The rearrangement joins TRBV29-1 to TRBJ1-2; D remains ambiguous. V was trimmed by 6 bases and J by 4 bases, leaving 21 bases between them. Germline V gives CDR1 SQVTM, CDR2 ANQGSEA. The CDR3 runs 15 residues. CDR3 sequence reads: CSVAVDGTAGYGYTF. The CDR3 DNA reads as TGCAGCGTCGCGGTAGACGGTACTGCGGGCTATGGCTACACCTTC.

The chain links TRBV7-8 to TRBJ2-5; the D is unclear. This CDR3 is built from 17 residues. The V end lost 5 bases, the J end lost 0 bases, and 19 bases lay between the germline ends. Germline CDR1 reads SGHVS; CDR2 reads FQNEAQ. In nucleotides, the CDR3 is TGTGCCAGCAGCAGGGTGTTGGATACGACCAACCAAGAGACCCAGTACTTC. It is translated as CASSRVLDTTNQETQYF.

V gene TRBV20-1 combines with J gene TRBJ2-7; TRBD2 matches 8 bases. Per germline, CDR1 DFQATT and CDR2 SNEGSKA (reference sequence). J lost 1 base, V lost 6 bases, and 11 bases had no gene match. There are 15 residues in the CDR3. CDR3 DNA: TGCAGTGCGGTCTCTCGGGAGGGACGGTCCTACGAGCAGTACTTC. It yields the protein CSAVSREGRSYEQYF.

CDR3 loop: CASSQGQGTPLHF. The CDR3 DNA follows: TGTGCCAGCAGCCAGGGACAGGGGACACCCCTCCACTTT. The chain employs TRBV7-2 and TRBJ1-6; 10 bases match TRBD1. The length of the CDR3 is 13 residues. Germline-derived CDR1 and CDR2 are SGHTA and FQGNSA. Trimming cost V 5 bases and J 11 bases; bases outside gene matches: 3.

The rearrangement uses TRBV5-1 and TRBJ2-6; D not certain. Looked up from germline, CDR1 is SGHRS and CDR2 is YFSETQ. V gave up 0 bases and J gave up 7 bases, with 8 bases separating them. There are 14 residues in the CDR3. For the CDR3, the DNA is TGCGCCAGCAGCTTGGACGTTGGAGCCAACGTCCTGACTTTC. Translating gives CASSLDVGANVLTF.

Only a few counts were recorded for this clonotype. V and J are TRBV20-1 and TRBJ2-7; 10 bases match TRBD2. Germline V gene lookup returns CDR1 DFQATT and CDR2 SNEGSKA (reference sequence). Losses at the gene ends were 2 bases for V and 2 bases for J; bases not matched to a gene: 0. The CDR3 runs to 13 residues. The CDR3 here is CSARLAGAYEQYF. For the CDR3, the DNA is TGCAGTGCTAGACTAGCGGGGGCCTACGAGCAGTACTTC.

V is TRBV10-3 and J is TRBJ2-7; D might be TRBD1 or TRBD2, each matching 6 bases. The CDR3 contains 15 residues. Germline CDR1 reads ENHRY; CDR2 reads SYGVKD. Trimming stripped 6 bases from V and 2 bases from J, with 17 bases between. This chain's CDR3 is CAIRFGGGTTYEQYF. For the CDR3, the DNA is TGTGCCATCAGGTTTGGGGGCGGGACGACCTACGAGCAGTACTTC.

CDR3 sequence reads: CASSQDEGLNSPLHF. The CDR3 coding sequence is TGTGCCAGCAGCCAAGATGAGGGATTAAATTCACCCCTCCACTTT. The V call is TRBV7-9, the J call TRBJ1-6; no clear D gene. The CDR3 sequence is 15 residues long. Germline V gene sequence: CDR1 SEHNR, CDR2 FQNEAQ (reference sequence). The germline V and J ends were trimmed by 5 bases and 7 bases, with 15 bases remaining between them.

The chain links TRBV20-1 to TRBJ2-5; D not certain. V gave up 5 bases and J gave up 0 bases, with 4 bases separating them. The CDR3 runs to 11 residues. Germline V gene sequence: CDR1 DFQATT, CDR2 SNEGSKA (reference sequence). The CDR3 nucleotides are TGCAGTGCTCAGAACCAAGAGACCCAGTACTTC. Translated, it gives CSAQNQETQYF.

The chain couples TRBV6-4 to TRBJ2-2, with TRBD1 matching over 9 bases. CDR1 is MRHNA, CDR2 SNTAGT, per germline. V was clipped by 2 bases and J by 3 bases; unmatched bases: 7. The CDR3 is 17 residues long. As DNA, the CDR3 is TGTGCCAGCAGTGACAGTACCCGGGACAGGGACACCGGGGAGCTGTTTTTT. Its protein is CASSDSTRDRDTGELFF.

Of note for this clonotype: Germline is not matched at one junction end, which may reflect a read error. V is TRBV12-5 and J is TRBJ2-3; D possibly matches TRBD1 or TRBD2 (6 bases each). The CDR3 is made up of 15 amino acids. Germline V gene lookup returns CDR1 LGHNT and CDR2 FRNRAP. The CDR3 DNA reads TGTGCTAGTGGCTTGGGGGGCCCAAGCACAGATACGCAGTATTTT. As protein: CASGLGGPSTDTQYF.

Of note for this clonotype: In this CDR3 the conserved last residue, phenylalanine or tryptophan, is missing, so a read error is likely. This chain links TRBV15 with TRBJ1-1; D might be TRBD1 (5 bases). V lost 3 bases and J 1 base, leaving 15 bases between the germline ends. This CDR3 has 16 amino acids. CDR1 and CDR2 from the germline V gene are LNHNV and YYDKDF (reference sequence). The CDR3 is CATSSARGRTNTEAFS. CDR3 nucleotide sequence: TGTGCCACCAGCAGCGCCCGGGGGAGAACGAACACTGAAGCTTTCTCT.

V is TRBV7-9 and J is TRBJ1-1; 12 bases are a match to TRBD1. J was trimmed by 10 bases and V by 6 bases; bases with no gene match: 12. The CDR3 sequence is 15 residues long. Germline CDR1 SEHNR, CDR2 FQNEAQ (reference sequence). The CDR3 sequence is CASSPGRDRGRRAFF. The CDR3 DNA reads TGTGCCAGCAGTCCCGGACGGGACAGGGGGCGCAGAGCTTTCTTT.

The chain links TRBV7-9 to TRBJ2-5; D is possibly TRBD1 (5 bases). Germline CDR1 is SEHNR and CDR2 is FQNEAQ (reference sequence). Trimming left V 0 bases short and J 6 bases short, with 11 bases between. There are 14 residues in the CDR3. CDR3 amino acids: CASSLAAGWKTQYF. The CDR3, as DNA: TGTGCCAGCAGCTTAGCTGCAGGGTGGAAGACCCAGTACTTC.

The CDR3 DNA follows: TGTGCCAGCAGCTTAGTGTGGCCGGGGGCAGGTGGCTACACCTTC. Protein sequence: CASSLVWPGAGGYTF. J is TRBJ1-2 and V is TRBV7-8; possibly TRBD1 for D (6 bases). Trimming left V 1 base short and J 7 bases short, with 16 bases between. Germline lookup yields CDR1 SGHVS and CDR2 FQNEAQ. The CDR3 is 15 amino acids.

V gene TRBV7-8 combines with J gene TRBJ1-2; D call uncertain. CDR1 and CDR2 (germline): SGHVS, FQNEAQ. CDR3 length equals 11 residues. Trimming shortened V by 1 base and J by 6 bases, and 3 bases separated the two germline ends. The DNA for the CDR3 is TGTGCCAGCAGCTTAGATGATGGCTACACCTTC. Translated: CASSLDDGYTF.

The chain employs TRBV19 and TRBJ1-1, with D unclear. V was clipped by 4 bases and J by 0 bases, with 6 bases between them. The CDR3 extends over 13 amino acids. Germline V CDR1 and CDR2: LNHDA, SQIVND (reference sequence). The CDR3 protein is CASSSQMNTEAFF. The CDR3 DNA reads as TGTGCCAGTAGTAGCCAGATGAACACTGAAGCTTTCTTT.

The gene calls are TRBV28 and TRBJ1-1; the match to TRBD1 covers 7 bases. This CDR3 has 20 residues. Trimming cost V 1 base and J 0 bases; bases outside gene matches: 17. Germline V gives CDR1 MDHEN, CDR2 SYDVKM. The CDR3 bases are TGTGCCAGCAGTTTATTGGGTTCGGACCTATACAGGGGATTGAACACTGAAGCTTTCTTT. It specifies CASSLLGSDLYRGLNTEAFF.

J is TRBJ2-5 and V is TRBV29-1, with 10 bases identical to TRBD2. The V gene's germline CDR1 is SQVTM and CDR2 ANQGSEA. The CDR3 is made up of 14 amino acids. J lost 4 bases, V lost 7 bases, and 9 bases had no gene match. The CDR3 sequence: CSAQAGGPVETQYF. CDR3 nucleotides: TGCAGCGCTCAAGCGGGAGGGCCGGTAGAGACCCAGTACTTC. Supplemented by reference TRBV29-1 and TRBJ2-5, the full variable domain reads SAVISQKPSRDICQRGTSLTIQCQVDSQVTMMFWYRQQPGQSLTLIATANQGSEATYESGFVIDKFPISRPNLTFSTLTVSNMSPEDSSIYLCSAQAGGPVETQYFGPGTRLLVL.

This clonotype showed up many times. This chain connects TRBV19 to TRBJ1-2; D might be TRBD1 (6 bases). The V gene lost 9 bases and the J gene lost 5 bases, with 19 bases spanning the gap. Germline V gene data show CDR1 as LNHDA and CDR2 as SQIVND (reference sequence). CDR3 size: 14 residues. CDR3 nucleotide sequence: TGTGCCAGCAAAAAGGACAGCCCAATATATGGCTACACCTTC. The encoded protein is CASKKDSPIYGYTF.

This clonotype was observed at least ten times. The genes are TRBV19 and TRBJ1-6; D unresolved. Germline assignment: CDR1 LNHDA and CDR2 SQIVND (reference sequence). V was cut by 3 bases and J by 6 bases, with 12 bases left in between. The CDR3 covers 15 residues. Here the CDR3 DNA reads TGTGCCAGTAGTATTGCTGGGGTTTCTAATTCACCCCTCCACTTT. Its translation: CASSIAGVSNSPLHF.

This clonotype was seen ten or more times. This sequence joins TRBV12-5 and TRBJ2-2, with a possible D match to TRBD2 (5 bases). The germline V gene encodes CDR1 LGHNT and CDR2 FRNRAP. The CDR3 totals 14 residues. Trimming cost V 6 bases and J 0 bases, with 8 bases left between them. CDR3: CASGPSPNTGELFF. In DNA form, the CDR3 reads TGTGCTAGTGGCCCTAGCCCGAACACCGGGGAGCTGTTTTTT.

Within the sample, this clonotype is medium-sized (0.01 to 0.1%). This chain joins TRBV2 and TRBJ2-7; D gene uncertain. The V end was cut by 3 bases, the J end by 9 bases, with 12 bases between. The CDR3 totals 12 residues. CDR1 and CDR2 (germline): SNHLY, FYNNEI. CDR3 amino acids: CASSDNRSRQYF. The CDR3 DNA is TGTGCCAGCAGTGATAATCGATCACGGCAGTACTTC.

This clonotype was seen ten or more times. The rearrangement uses TRBV20-1 and TRBJ1-2; no clear D gene. The CDR3 runs to 12 residues. Deletions cut 0 bases from V and 5 bases from J, with 7 bases between. Germline V lookup: CDR1 DFQATT, CDR2 SNEGSKA (reference sequence). DNA for the CDR3: TGCAGTGCTAGAGACAGACATTATGGCTACACCTTC. It encodes CSARDRHYGYTF.